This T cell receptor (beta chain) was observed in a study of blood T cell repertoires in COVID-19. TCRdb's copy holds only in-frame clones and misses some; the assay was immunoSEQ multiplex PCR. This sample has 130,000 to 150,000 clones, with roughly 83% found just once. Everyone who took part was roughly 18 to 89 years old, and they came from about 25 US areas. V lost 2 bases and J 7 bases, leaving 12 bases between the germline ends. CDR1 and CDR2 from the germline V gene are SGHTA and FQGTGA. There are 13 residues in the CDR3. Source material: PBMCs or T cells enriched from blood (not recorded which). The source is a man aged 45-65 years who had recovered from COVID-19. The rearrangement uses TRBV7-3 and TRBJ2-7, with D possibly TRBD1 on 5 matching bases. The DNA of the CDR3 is TGTGCCAGCAGCTTAGTCCAGGGCGGTGAGCAGTACTTC. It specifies CASSLVQGGEQYF.